This T cell receptor beta chain was documented in a study of blood T cell repertoires in COVID-19. Authors' analysis steps: Reference gene primers were amplified, and this amplification served to estimate nucleated cell counts. Generated by immunoSEQ multiplex PCR, the TCRdb table keeps only in-frame clones and is missing some. D and trimming come from the DNA, and the V and J calls and clone size come from that table. The sample has over 200,000 clones; 80% to 85% are singletons. All enrollees were roughly 18 to 100 years old and from 20 to 30 US areas. This receptor was taken from a woman in her fifties or sixties with acute COVID-19. Sequenced material: PBMCs or T cells enriched from blood (not recorded which).

The CDR3 spells CASSPSRQGIRETQYF. The CDR3 DNA reads TGTGCCAGCAGCCCTTCCAGACAGGGCATAAGGGAGACCCAGTACTTC. The chain recombines TRBV6-2 or TRBV6-3 with TRBJ2-5, with 7 bases lining up with TRBD1. V gave up 6 bases and J gave up 5 bases; unmatched junction bases: 15. The CDR3 contains 16 residues. CDR1 and CDR2 from the germline V gene are MNHEY and SVGEGT.